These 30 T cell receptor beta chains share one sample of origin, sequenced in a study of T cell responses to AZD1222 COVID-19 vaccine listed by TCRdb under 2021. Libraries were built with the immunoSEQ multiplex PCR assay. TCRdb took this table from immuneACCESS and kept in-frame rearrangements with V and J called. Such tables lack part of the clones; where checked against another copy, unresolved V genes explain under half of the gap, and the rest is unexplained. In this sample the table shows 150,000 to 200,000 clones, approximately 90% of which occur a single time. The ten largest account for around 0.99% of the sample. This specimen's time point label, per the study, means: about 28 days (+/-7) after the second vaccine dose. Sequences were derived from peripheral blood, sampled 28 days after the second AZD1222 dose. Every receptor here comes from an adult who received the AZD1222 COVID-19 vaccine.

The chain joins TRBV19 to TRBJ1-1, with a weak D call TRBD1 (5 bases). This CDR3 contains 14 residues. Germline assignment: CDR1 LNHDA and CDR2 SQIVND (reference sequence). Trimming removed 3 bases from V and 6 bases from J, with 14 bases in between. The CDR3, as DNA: TGTGCCAGTAGTATCACCCTTAGGGGACCTGAAGCTTTCTTT. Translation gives CASSITLRGPEAFF.

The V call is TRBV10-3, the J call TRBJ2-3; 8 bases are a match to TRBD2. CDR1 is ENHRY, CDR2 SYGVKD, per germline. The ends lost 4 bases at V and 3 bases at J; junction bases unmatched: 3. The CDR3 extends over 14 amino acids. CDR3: CAISGGLATDTQYF. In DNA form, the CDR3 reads TGTGCCATCAGTGGCGGACTAGCTACAGATACGCAGTATTTT.

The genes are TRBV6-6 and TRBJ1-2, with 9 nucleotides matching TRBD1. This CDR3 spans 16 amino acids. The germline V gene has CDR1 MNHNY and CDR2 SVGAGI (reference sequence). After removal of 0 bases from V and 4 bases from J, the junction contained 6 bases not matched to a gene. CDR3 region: CASSYSTGQGTYGYTF. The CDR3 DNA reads TGTGCCAGCAGTTACTCGACCGGACAGGGGACCTATGGCTACACCTTC.

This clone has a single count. The CDR3 coding sequence is TGTGCCTGGAATTCGGGACTACTTAATGAAAAACTGTTTTTT. Its translation: CAWNSGLLNEKLFF. This chain connects TRBV30 to TRBJ1-4, with D possibly matching TRBD1 (5 bases). V was clipped by 4 bases and J by 4 bases, with 13 bases between them. Germline assignment: CDR1 GTSNPN and CDR2 SVGIG (reference sequence). The CDR3 is 14 residues long.

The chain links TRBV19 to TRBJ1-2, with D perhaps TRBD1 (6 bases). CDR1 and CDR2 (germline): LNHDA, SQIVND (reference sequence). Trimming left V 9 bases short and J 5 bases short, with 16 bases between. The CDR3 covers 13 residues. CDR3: CASTYRVGYGYTF. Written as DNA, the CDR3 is TGTGCCAGCACTTACAGGGTTGGATATGGCTACACCTTC.

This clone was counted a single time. The CDR3 DNA reads TGCGCCAGCAGCCAACCGACAGGGGTGGTTGAAGCTTTCTTT. Translating gives CASSQPTGVVEAFF. The rearrangement uses TRBV4-1 and TRBJ1-1, with TRBD1 matching 8 bases. V lost 2 bases, J lost 7 bases, and 6 bases stayed unmatched. The germline V gene encodes CDR1 MGHRA and CDR2 YSYEKL. The length of the CDR3 is 14 residues.

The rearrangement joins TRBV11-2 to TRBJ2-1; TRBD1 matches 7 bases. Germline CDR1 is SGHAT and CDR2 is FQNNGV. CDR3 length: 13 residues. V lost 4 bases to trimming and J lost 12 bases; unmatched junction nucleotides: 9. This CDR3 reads CASSYTGAGGQFF. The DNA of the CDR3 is TGTGCCAGCAGCTATACAGGGGCAGGTGGGCAGTTCTTC. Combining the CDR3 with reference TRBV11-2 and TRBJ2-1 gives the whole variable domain EAGVAQSPRYKIIEKRQSVAFWCNPISGHATLYWYQQILGQGPKLLIQFQNNGVVDDSQLPKDRFSAERLKGVDSTLKIQPAKLEDSAVYLCASSYTGAGGQFFGPGTRLTVL.

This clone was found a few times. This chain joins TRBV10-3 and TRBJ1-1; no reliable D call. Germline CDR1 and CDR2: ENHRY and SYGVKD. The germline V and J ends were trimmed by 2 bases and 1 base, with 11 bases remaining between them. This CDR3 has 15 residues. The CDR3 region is CAISERGGGNTEAFF. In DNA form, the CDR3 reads TGTGCCATCAGTGAGCGGGGAGGAGGGAACACTGAAGCTTTCTTT.

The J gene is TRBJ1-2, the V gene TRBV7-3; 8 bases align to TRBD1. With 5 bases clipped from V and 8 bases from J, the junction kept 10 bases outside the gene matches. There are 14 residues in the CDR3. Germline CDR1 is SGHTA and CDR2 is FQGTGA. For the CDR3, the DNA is TGTGCCAGCAGCCCAGGGCAGGGGGCAGGAGGCTACACCTTC. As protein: CASSPGQGAGGYTF. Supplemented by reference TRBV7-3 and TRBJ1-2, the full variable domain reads GAGVSQTPSNKVTEKGKYVELRCDPISGHTALYWYRQSLGQGPEFLIYFQGTGAADDSGLPNDRFFAVRPEGSVSTLKIQRTERGDSAVYLCASSPGQGAGGYTFGSGTRLTVV.

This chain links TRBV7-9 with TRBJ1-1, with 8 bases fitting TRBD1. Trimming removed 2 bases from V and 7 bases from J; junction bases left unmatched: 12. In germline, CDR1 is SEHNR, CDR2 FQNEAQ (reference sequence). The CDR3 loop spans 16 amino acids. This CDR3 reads CASSLTGRGPRIEAFF. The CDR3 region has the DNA TGTGCCAGCAGCTTAACGGGCAGGGGGCCTCGTATTGAAGCTTTCTTT.

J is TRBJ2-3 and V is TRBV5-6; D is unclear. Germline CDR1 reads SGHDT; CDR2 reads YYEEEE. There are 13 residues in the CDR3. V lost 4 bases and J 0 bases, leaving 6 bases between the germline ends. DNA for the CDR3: TGTGCCAGCAGCATAGACAGCACAGATACGCAGTATTTT. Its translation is CASSIDSTDTQYF.

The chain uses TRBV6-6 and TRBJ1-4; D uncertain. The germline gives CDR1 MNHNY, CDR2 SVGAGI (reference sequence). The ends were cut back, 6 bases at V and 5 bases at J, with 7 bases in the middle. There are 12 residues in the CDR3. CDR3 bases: TGTGCCAGCAGCCCTGCCAATGAAAAACTGTTTTTT. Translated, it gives CASSPANEKLFF.

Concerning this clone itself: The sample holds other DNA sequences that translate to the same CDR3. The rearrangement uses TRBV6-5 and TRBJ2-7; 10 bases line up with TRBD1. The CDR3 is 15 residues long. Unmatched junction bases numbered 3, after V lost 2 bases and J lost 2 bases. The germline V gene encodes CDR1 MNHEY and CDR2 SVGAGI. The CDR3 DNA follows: TGTGCCAGCAGTTACCGCGGACAGGGGGCCTACGAGCAGTACTTC. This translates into CASSYRGQGAYEQYF.

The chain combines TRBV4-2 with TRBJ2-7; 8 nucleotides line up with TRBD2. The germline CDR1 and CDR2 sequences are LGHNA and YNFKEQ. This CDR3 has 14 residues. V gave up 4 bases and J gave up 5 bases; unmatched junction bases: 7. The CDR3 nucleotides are TGTGCCAGCAGCCCTCGGACTAGCCCCCACGAGCAGTACTTC. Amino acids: CASSPRTSPHEQYF.

The chain's CDR3 is CASWTGTGEEQPQHF. In DNA form, the CDR3 reads TGTGCCAGCTGGACGGGGACAGGGGAAGAACAGCCCCAGCATTTT. This chain joins TRBV21-1 and TRBJ1-5; the table gives TRBD1 as D, unverified against the DNA. TRBV21-1 is marked as a pseudogene. This CDR3 spans 15 amino acids.

The CDR3 DNA reads as TGTGCCAGCAGTGATTACCCATTGAACACTGAAGCTTTCTTT. Its translation is CASSDYPLNTEAFF. The chain uses TRBV6-1 and TRBJ1-1; D remains unclear. The CDR3 has 14 residues. CDR1 and CDR2 (germline): MNHNS, SASEGT. Trimming shortened V by 3 bases and J by 0 bases, and 8 bases separated the two germline ends.

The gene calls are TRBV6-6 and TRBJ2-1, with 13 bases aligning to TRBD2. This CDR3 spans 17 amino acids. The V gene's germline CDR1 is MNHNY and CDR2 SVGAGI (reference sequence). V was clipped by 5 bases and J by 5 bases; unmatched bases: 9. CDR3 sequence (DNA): TGTGCCAGCAGTCCTTGGACTAGCGGGGGTTCGAACAATGAGCAGTTCTTC. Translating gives CASSPWTSGGSNNEQFF.

The chain's CDR3 is CASSPWDRINTGELFF. In DNA, the CDR3 is TGTGCCAGCAGCCCCTGGGACCGGATAAACACCGGGGAGCTGTTTTTT. This chain joins TRBV7-9 and TRBJ2-2, with D possibly called TRBD1 or TRBD2 (5 bases each). The CDR3 runs to 16 residues. V was pared by 5 bases and J by 2 bases, with 15 bases between. Germline CDR1 SEHNR, CDR2 FQNEAQ (reference sequence).

CDR3 sequence (DNA): TGTGCCACCAGCAGAGGACAGGGAGCGAACACTGAAGCTTTCTTT. This translates into CATSRGQGANTEAFF. The J gene is TRBJ1-1, the V gene TRBV15; the match to TRBD1 covers 7 bases. The ends lost 1 base at V and 1 base at J; junction bases unmatched: 3. Germline CDR1 reads LNHNV; CDR2 reads YYDKDF (reference sequence). CDR3 size: 15 residues.

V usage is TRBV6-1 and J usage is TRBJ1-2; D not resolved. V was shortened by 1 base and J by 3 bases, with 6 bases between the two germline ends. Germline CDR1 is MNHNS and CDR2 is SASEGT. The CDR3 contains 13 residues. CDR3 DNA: TGTGCCAGCAGTGAAGTTGGAGACTATGGCTACACCTTC. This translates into CASSEVGDYGYTF.

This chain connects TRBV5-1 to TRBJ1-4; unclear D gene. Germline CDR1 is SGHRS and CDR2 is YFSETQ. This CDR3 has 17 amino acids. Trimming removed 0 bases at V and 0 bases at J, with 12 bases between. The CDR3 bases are TGCGCCAGCAGCTTGGTCGGACGGAGAGCAACTAATGAAAAACTGTTTTTT. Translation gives CASSLVGRRATNEKLFF.

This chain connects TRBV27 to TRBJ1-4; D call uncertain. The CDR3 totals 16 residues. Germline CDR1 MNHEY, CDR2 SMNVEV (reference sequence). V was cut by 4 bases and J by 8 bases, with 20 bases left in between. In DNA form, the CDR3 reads TGTGCCAGCAGTTCGCCATCCGGGCCAGGCGCAGAAAAACTGTTTTTT. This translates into CASSSPSGPGAEKLFF.

The CDR3 spells CASSPESGTSTFF. The CDR3 bases are TGTGCCAGCTCACCAGAGTCCGGGACCAGTACTTTCTTT. The V and J genes are TRBV18 and TRBJ1-1; weak D call: TRBD1 (5 bases). The germline gives CDR1 KGHSH, CDR2 LQKENI. The CDR3 sequence is 13 residues long. The V and J ends lost 2 bases and 12 bases respectively, with 16 bases between them.

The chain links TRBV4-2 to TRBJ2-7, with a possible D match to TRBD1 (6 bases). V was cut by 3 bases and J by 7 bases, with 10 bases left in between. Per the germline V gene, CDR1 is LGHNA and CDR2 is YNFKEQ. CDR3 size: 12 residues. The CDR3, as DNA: TGTGCCAGCAGCCATGTCCAGGGGGAGCAGTACTTC. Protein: CASSHVQGEQYF.

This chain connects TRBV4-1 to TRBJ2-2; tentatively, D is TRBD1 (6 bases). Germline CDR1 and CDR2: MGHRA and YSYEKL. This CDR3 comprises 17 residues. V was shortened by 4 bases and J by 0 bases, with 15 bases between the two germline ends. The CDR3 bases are TGCGCCAGCAGCCTGCTAGTGGGGACACCGAACACCGGGGAGCTGTTTTTT. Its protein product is CASSLLVGTPNTGELFF.

The CDR3 reads CASSSAPGQGLYGYTF. CDR3 in DNA: TGTGCCAGCAGCTCGGCTCCGGGACAGGGCTTATATGGCTACACCTTC. The rearrangement links TRBV7-6 to TRBJ1-2; 9 bases agree with TRBD1. CDR3 length equals 16 residues. CDR1 is SGHVS, CDR2 FNYEAQ, per germline. J gave up 5 bases and V 4 bases, and 11 bases lay outside the gene matches.

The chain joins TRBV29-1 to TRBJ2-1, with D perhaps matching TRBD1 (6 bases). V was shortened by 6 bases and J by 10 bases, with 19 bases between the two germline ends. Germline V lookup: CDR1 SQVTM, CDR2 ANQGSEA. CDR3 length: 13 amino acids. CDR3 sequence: CSVVGGDLGEQFF. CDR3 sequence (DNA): TGCAGCGTCGTTGGGGGCGACCTCGGGGAGCAGTTCTTC.

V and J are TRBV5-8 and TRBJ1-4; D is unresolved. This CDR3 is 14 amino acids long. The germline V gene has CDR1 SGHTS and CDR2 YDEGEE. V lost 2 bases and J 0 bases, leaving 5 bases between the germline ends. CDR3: CASSLQATNEKLFF. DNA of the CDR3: TGTGCCAGCAGCTTACAAGCAACTAATGAAAAACTGTTTTTT.

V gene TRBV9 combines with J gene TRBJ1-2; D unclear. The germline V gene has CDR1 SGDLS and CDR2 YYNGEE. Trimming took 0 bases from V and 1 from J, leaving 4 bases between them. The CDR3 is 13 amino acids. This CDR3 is CASSVADNYGYTF. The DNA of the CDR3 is TGTGCCAGCAGCGTAGCCGATAACTATGGCTACACCTTC.

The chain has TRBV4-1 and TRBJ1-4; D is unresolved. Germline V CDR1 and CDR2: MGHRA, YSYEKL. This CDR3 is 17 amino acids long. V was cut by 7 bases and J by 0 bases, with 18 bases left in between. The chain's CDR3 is CASTRTPLGTTNEKLFF. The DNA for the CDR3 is TGCGCCAGCACCCGGACCCCGTTGGGGACAACTAATGAAAAACTGTTTTTT.